Only one count was recorded for the clone carrying this TCR beta chain. These data originate in a study of PD-1 blockade in mismatch repair-deficient tumors. Study in general: All were previously treated, progressing patients with approximately 12 mismatch repair-deficient cancer types.

This table comes from immunoSEQ multiplex PCR, and its TCRdb copy is limited to in-frame clones, with some not included. The data show some 70,000 clones, roughly 80% seen once. The specimen was peripheral blood, collected 2 weeks after starting pembrolizumab. This sequence was found in an adult with mismatch repair-deficient cancer.

The CDR3 sequence is CSAAGVDEQYF. Here the CDR3 DNA reads TGCAGTGCGGCGGGAGTCGACGAGCAGTACTTC. The chain employs TRBV20-1 and TRBJ2-7, with 7 bases matching TRBD2. Germline V gene sequence: CDR1 DFQATT, CDR2 SNEGSKA (reference sequence). V was pared by 6 bases and J by 5 bases, with 4 bases of the junction left unmatched. The CDR3 extends over 11 amino acids.